The following is a TCR beta chain sequence with its context. This sample was taken from a study of shared clonotypes between healthy human individuals. Naivety among CD8 cells was defined by CD45RO negativity and positive CCR7 selection, thereby excluding terminally differentiated effector memory CD45RA+ cells. Per germline, CDR1 MNHEY and CDR2 SMNVEV (reference sequence). Trimming took 3 bases from V and 7 from J, leaving 6 bases between them. CDR3 length: 12 residues. Sequenced by immunoSEQ multiplex PCR; TCRdb stores in-frame clones only, minus some. The profile shows just over 2,000,000 clones, approximately 95% of them singletons.

V is TRBV27 and J is TRBJ2-2; D call uncertain. Sequencing was done on a sample of naive CD8+ T cells sorted from blood. This TCR came from a man between 18 and 35 years old in good health. The CDR3 sequence: CASSFTDGELFF. CDR3 in DNA: TGTGCCAGCAGTTTTACTGACGGGGAGCTGTTTTTT.